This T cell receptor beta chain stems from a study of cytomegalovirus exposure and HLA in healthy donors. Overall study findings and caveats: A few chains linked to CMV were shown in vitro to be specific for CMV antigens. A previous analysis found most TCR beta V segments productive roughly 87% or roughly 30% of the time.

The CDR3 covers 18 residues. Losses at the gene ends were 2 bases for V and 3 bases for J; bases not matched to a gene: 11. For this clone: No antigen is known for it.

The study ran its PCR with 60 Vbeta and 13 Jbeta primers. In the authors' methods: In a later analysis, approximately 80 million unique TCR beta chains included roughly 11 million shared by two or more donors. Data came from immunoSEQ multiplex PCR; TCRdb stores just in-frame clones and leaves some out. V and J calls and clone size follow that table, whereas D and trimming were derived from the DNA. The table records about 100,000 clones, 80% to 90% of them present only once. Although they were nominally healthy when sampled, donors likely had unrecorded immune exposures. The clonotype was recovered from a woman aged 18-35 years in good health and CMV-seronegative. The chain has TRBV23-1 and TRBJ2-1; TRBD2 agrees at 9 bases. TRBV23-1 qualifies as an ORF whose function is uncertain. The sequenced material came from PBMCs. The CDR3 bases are TGCGCCAGCAGTCAAAGTGATAGCGGGAGAGGAGGCTACAATGAGCAGTTCTTC. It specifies CASSQSDSGRGGYNEQFF.